Reported below is one T cell receptor (beta chain). Its antigen is as yet unknown. These data come from a study of T cells after yellow fever vaccination. Overall study results and limits: Detected again after the booster were most primary-vaccination clones, at 96% CD4 and approximately 85% CD8. The appearance of a small share of clonotypes in both CD4 and CD8 compartments was observed. Bulk-population clonotypes that are abundant could appear as contaminants in FACS-sorted repertoires.

Template switching with 5'RACE generated the TCR cDNA and added a universal primer site and UMIs. One entry per CDR3 protein, called by TCRdb with MiXCR from the 5' RACE reads. The sample has fewer than 450,000 distinct CDR3 sequences, around 3.9% seen once. The V and J ends lost 5 bases and 11 bases, in that order; junction bases with no gene match: 12. The CDR3 extends over 14 amino acids. Germline CDR1 and CDR2: SEHNR and FQNEAQ (reference sequence). This sample comprised PBMCs, obtained 5 days after the yellow fever booster vaccination. This TCR derives from a man younger than 35 who received the YFV17D yellow fever vaccine. This chain connects TRBV7-9 to TRBJ1-1; 9 nucleotides match TRBD1. The CDR3 sequence is CASSTRDRVMNAFF. Written as DNA, the CDR3 is TGTGCCAGCAGCACGCGGGACAGGGTAATGAATGCTTTCTTT.